One sample yielded the 24 T cell receptor beta chains listed below, sequenced in a study of OX40 agonist ivuxolimab in advanced cancers. TCRdb's table, derived via immunoSEQ multiplex PCR, lists solely in-frame clones and lacks some. The sample lists roughly 49,000 clones; around nine tenths were seen once. The specimen was CD4+ or CD8+ T cells sorted from blood, collected in a trial of the OX40 agonist ivuxolimab. These receptors all stem from an adult with an advanced solid tumor such as melanoma, head and neck, liver or kidney cancer.

This chain uses TRBV4-3 with TRBJ1-3; D ambiguous. Between the trimmed V and J ends, which lost 3 bases and 4 bases, there was a span of 13 bases. This CDR3 has 15 amino acids. The V gene's germline CDR1 is LGHNA and CDR2 YSLEER. The CDR3 here is CASSQEVHGGNTIYF. The CDR3 nucleotides read TGCGCCAGCAGCCAGGAGGTCCATGGCGGAAACACCATATATTTT.

This chain uses TRBV5-8 with TRBJ2-7, with a tentative D call TRBD2 (6 bases). The CDR3 extends over 14 amino acids. CDR1 and CDR2 (germline): SGHTS, YDEGEE. Trimming shortened V by 3 bases and J by 3 bases, and 13 bases separated the two germline ends. The CDR3 bases are TGTGCCAGCAGCTGGTCTTACGGGGGCTACGAGCAGTACTTC. Translating gives CASSWSYGGYEQYF.

This sequence joins TRBV30 and TRBJ1-2, with D possibly being TRBD1 (6 bases). In germline, CDR1 is GTSNPN, CDR2 SVGIG (reference sequence). CDR3 size: 15 residues. Trimming shortened V by 4 bases and J by 8 bases, and 23 bases separated the two germline ends. In DNA form, the CDR3 reads TGTGCCTGGATTCTCCGGGACACCCCGCTTCGGGGCTACACCTTC. This translates into CAWILRDTPLRGYTF.

V is TRBV28 and J is TRBJ2-1; maybe TRBD1 (6 bases). Germline V gene sequence: CDR1 MDHEN, CDR2 SYDVKM. With 2 bases removed from V and 3 bases from J, the gap between germline ends came to 14 bases. The length of the CDR3 is 16 residues. For the CDR3, the DNA is TGTGCCAGCAGTTTACCCCACACAGGGTACTACAATGAGCAGTTCTTC. The encoded protein is CASSLPHTGYYNEQFF.

V and J are TRBV7-9 and TRBJ1-5; D is unresolved. V shed 2 bases and J shed 0 bases, with 5 bases lying between them. This CDR3 has 14 amino acids. Germline V gene lookup returns CDR1 SEHNR and CDR2 FQNEAQ (reference sequence). The CDR3 loop is CASSLPNSNQPQHF. For the CDR3, the DNA is TGTGCCAGCAGCTTACCGAATAGCAATCAGCCCCAGCATTTT.

The gene calls are TRBV4-2 and TRBJ2-1; 11 nucleotides agree with TRBD2. J was trimmed by 4 bases and V by 1 base; bases with no gene match: 18. CDR1 is LGHNA and CDR2 is YNFKEQ in the germline V gene. The CDR3 has 21 residues. The CDR3 coding sequence is TGTGCCAGCAGCCAAGGGTTCCCGCGACTAGCGGGGCGGTGGGCTTACAATGAGCAGTTCTTC. This codes for CASSQGFPRLAGRWAYNEQFF.

The chain is built from TRBV6-5 and TRBJ2-1, with TRBD1 identical over 9 bases. The CDR3 extends over 15 amino acids. V dropped 7 bases and J dropped 7; count of bases not matched to a gene: 11. Germline CDR1 is MNHEY and CDR2 is SVGAGI. The CDR3, as DNA: TGTGCCAGCACCCTGGGGACAGGGAGTAAGAATGAGCAGTTCTTC. This translates into CASTLGTGSKNEQFF.

This clone showed up just a few times. This chain links TRBV4-3 with TRBJ1-2; 7 bases agree with TRBD1. This CDR3 is built from 14 residues. Germline-derived CDR1 and CDR2 are LGHNA and YSLEER. J was trimmed by 3 bases and V by 3 bases; bases with no gene match: 4. The CDR3 reads CASSQADRDYGYTF. CDR3 nucleotides: TGCGCCAGCAGCCAGGCCGACAGGGACTATGGCTACACCTTC.

The chain couples TRBV28 to TRBJ1-1; D is ambiguous. V shed 8 bases and J shed 2 bases, with 18 bases lying between them. The CDR3 sequence is 15 residues long. Germline CDR1 and CDR2: MDHEN and SYDVKM. The CDR3 DNA reads as TGTGCCAGCTCTCCTGGTGGTCATGGAAACACTGAAGCTTTCTTT. Translated: CASSPGGHGNTEAFF.

The gene calls are TRBV5-1 and TRBJ2-1; D might be TRBD2 (6 bases). The V gene's germline CDR1 is SGHRS and CDR2 YFSETQ. The CDR3 has 16 amino acids. V shed 0 bases and J shed 0 bases, with 10 bases lying between them. The CDR3 protein is CASSLASVSSYNEQFF. In DNA form, the CDR3 reads TGCGCCAGCAGCTTGGCTAGCGTCAGCTCCTACAATGAGCAGTTCTTC.

This clone appeared a single time. V usage is TRBV10-1 and J usage is TRBJ1-2, with D tentatively TRBD1 (5 bases). The germline V and J ends were trimmed by 4 bases and 3 bases, with 9 bases remaining between them. Per the germline V gene, CDR1 is WNHNN and CDR2 is SYGVQD (reference sequence). The CDR3 sequence is 13 residues long. The CDR3, as DNA: TGCGCCAGCAGTGGACAGAGCGACTATGGCTACACCTTC. Protein product: CASSGQSDYGYTF.

The rearrangement uses TRBV15 and TRBJ1-2; D gene uncertain. The V gene lost 0 bases and the J gene lost 1 base, with 9 bases spanning the gap. The CDR3 runs 15 residues. CDR1 LNHNV and CDR2 YYDKDF come from the germline V gene (reference sequence). CDR3 sequence (DNA): TGTGCCACCAGCAGAGATATCACTCTTAACTATGGCTACACCTTC. The encoded protein is CATSRDITLNYGYTF.

The CDR3 DNA follows: TGTGCCAGCAGCGCCCCAGGGAGGGAGACCCAGTACTTC. Amino acids: CASSAPGRETQYF. This chain joins TRBV7-9 and TRBJ2-5; TRBD2 might be the D (6 bases). Germline-derived CDR1 and CDR2 are SEHNR and FQNEAQ (reference sequence). This CDR3 is built from 13 residues. V was clipped by 5 bases and J by 5 bases, with 12 bases between them.

The CDR3 nucleotides read TGCGCCAGCAGCCAAGGGACAGACTACGAGCAGTACTTC. Translation gives CASSQGTDYEQYF. The rearrangement joins TRBV4-3 to TRBJ2-7; TRBD1 might be the D (6 bases). V lost 1 base, J lost 3 bases, and 7 bases lay in between. In germline, CDR1 is LGHNA, CDR2 YSLEER. This CDR3 contains 13 residues.

This clone was recorded once. This chain links TRBV19 with TRBJ2-7, with 9 positions matching TRBD1. CDR3 length: 15 residues. J was trimmed by 2 bases and V by 3 bases; bases with no gene match: 5. Germline CDR1 is LNHDA and CDR2 is SQIVND (reference sequence). For the CDR3, the DNA is TGTGCCAGTAGTATTTACCGGGACAGGGCCTACGAGCAGTACTTC. It yields the protein CASSIYRDRAYEQYF.

This chain connects TRBV6-1 to TRBJ2-2; possibly TRBD2 for D (5 bases). Trimming left V 0 bases short and J 4 bases short, with 12 bases between. CDR3 length: 16 amino acids. Germline CDR1 MNHNS, CDR2 SASEGT. Here the CDR3 DNA reads TGTGCCAGCAGTGAAGCAGGGCTAGCTGGCACCGGGGAGCTGTTTTTT. Translating it yields CASSEAGLAGTGELFF.

The genes are TRBV13 and TRBJ1-2; 10 bases map to TRBD1. V lost 3 bases to trimming and J lost 6 bases; unmatched junction nucleotides: 10. There are 16 residues in the CDR3. CDR1 is PRHDT, CDR2 FYEKMQ, per germline (reference sequence). For the CDR3, the DNA is TGTGCCAGCAGCTTGGGTGACAGGGGGCCCTGGCATGGCTACACCTTC. Its protein is CASSLGDRGPWHGYTF.

The chain has TRBV4-3 and TRBJ1-2; D unresolved. V lost 1 base to trimming and J lost 4 bases, with 13 bases between them. The CDR3 extends over 15 amino acids. Germline V gene data show CDR1 as LGHNA and CDR2 as YSLEER. The CDR3 is CASSQATRAGYGYTF. For the CDR3, the DNA is TGCGCCAGCAGCCAAGCTACGAGGGCGGGCTATGGCTACACCTTC.

V gene TRBV19 combines with J gene TRBJ1-1; D remains ambiguous. The CDR3 loop spans 15 amino acids. The V gene's germline CDR1 is LNHDA and CDR2 SQIVND (reference sequence). V dropped 1 base and J dropped 6 bases, with 15 bases sitting between them. CDR3 loop: CASSIGSGSYAEAFF. DNA of the CDR3: TGTGCCAGTAGTATAGGATCGGGGAGCTACGCTGAAGCTTTCTTT.

The table lists this clone with a few counts. This chain connects TRBV2 to TRBJ1-6, with D possibly being TRBD1 (6 bases). The V end lost 7 bases, the J end lost 1 base, and 14 bases lay between the germline ends. The CDR3 contains 16 residues. Germline lookup yields CDR1 SNHLY and CDR2 FYNNEI. In DNA, the CDR3 is TGTGCCAGCATATTGGACAGTGGGTCCTATAATTCACCCCTCCACTTT. Translation gives CASILDSGSYNSPLHF.

The V and J genes are TRBV9 and TRBJ2-7, with no clear D. The CDR3 sequence is 15 residues long. With 0 bases removed from V and 2 bases from J, the gap between germline ends came to 12 bases. Germline V gives CDR1 SGDLS, CDR2 YYNGEE. The CDR3 loop reads CASSVEWSAAYEQYF. CDR3 bases: TGTGCCAGCAGCGTAGAGTGGTCAGCCGCCTACGAGCAGTACTTC.

This chain uses TRBV5-6 with TRBJ1-2; 7 bases line up with TRBD1. The V and J ends lost 7 bases and 0 bases, in that order; junction bases with no gene match: 9. The V gene's germline CDR1 is SGHDT and CDR2 YYEEEE. The CDR3 runs to 15 residues. The CDR3 loop is CASVGAGQSNYGYTF. The CDR3 DNA sequence: TGTGCCAGCGTTGGGGCGGGACAGTCTAACTATGGCTACACCTTC.

J is TRBJ2-7 and V is TRBV7-9; a weak D match, TRBD2 (6 bases). Germline CDR1 SEHNR, CDR2 FQNEAQ (reference sequence). Trimming took off 1 base at V and 7 bases at J, with 11 bases between the two ends. The CDR3 extends over 13 amino acids. The CDR3 DNA follows: TGTGCCAGCAGCTTAGGGGGACTCGTGGAGCAGTACTTC. Protein product: CASSLGGLVEQYF.

The chain carries TRBV19 and TRBJ1-1; D not resolved. This CDR3 contains 10 residues. The V gene lost 10 bases and the J gene lost 11 bases, with 14 bases spanning the gap. The germline V gene encodes CDR1 LNHDA and CDR2 SQIVND (reference sequence). The CDR3 DNA sequence: TGTGCCACCGGGAGAGGTTGGGCTTTCTTT. It codes for CATGRGWAFF.